This TCR beta chain emerged from a study of glioma-infiltrating T cells after dendritic cell vaccination. Notes on the study in general: Longer survival after dendritic cell vaccination followed higher pretreatment TIL content.

This clone was observed a single time. Its antigen is still unknown. CDR1 SGHTA and CDR2 FQGNSA come from the germline V gene. The CDR3 runs 12 residues. V was trimmed by 6 bases and J by 6 bases, leaving 8 bases between them. Clones were sequenced by immunoSEQ multiplex PCR, and TCRdb holds only the in-frame ones, with some missing. Of about 24,000 clones listed, around 92% are singletons. Time point indicated: after dendritic cell vaccination, including at tumor progression/relapse. The sequenced sample was blood, obtained after dendritic cell vaccination. This sequence originates from a human donor with glioblastoma. The V and J genes are TRBV7-2 and TRBJ2-2; D not resolved. CDR3: CASREEAGELFF. CDR3 in DNA: TGTGCCAGCAGGGAAGAGGCCGGGGAGCTGTTTTTT.